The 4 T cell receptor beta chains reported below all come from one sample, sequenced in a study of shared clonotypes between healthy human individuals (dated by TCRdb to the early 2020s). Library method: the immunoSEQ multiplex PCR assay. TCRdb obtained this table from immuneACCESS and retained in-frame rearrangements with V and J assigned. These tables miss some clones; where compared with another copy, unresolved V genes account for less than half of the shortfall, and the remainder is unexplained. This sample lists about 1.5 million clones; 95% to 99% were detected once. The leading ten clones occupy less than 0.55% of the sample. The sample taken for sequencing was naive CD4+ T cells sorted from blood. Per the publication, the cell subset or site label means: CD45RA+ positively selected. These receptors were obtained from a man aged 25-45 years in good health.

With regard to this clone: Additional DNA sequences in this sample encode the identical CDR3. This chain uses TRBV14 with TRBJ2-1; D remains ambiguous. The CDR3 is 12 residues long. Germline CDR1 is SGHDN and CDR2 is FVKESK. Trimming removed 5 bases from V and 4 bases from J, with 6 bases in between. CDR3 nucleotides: TGTGCCAGCAGCAGACAATACAATGAGCAGTTCTTC. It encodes CASSRQYNEQFF.

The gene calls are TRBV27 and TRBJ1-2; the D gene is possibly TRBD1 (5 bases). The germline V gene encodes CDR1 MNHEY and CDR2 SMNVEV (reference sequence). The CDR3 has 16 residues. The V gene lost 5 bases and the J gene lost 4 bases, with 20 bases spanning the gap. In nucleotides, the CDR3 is TGTGCCAGCAGTCTAGCGCTCGGGGCCCTCCTCTATGGCTACACCTTC. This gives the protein CASSLALGALLYGYTF.

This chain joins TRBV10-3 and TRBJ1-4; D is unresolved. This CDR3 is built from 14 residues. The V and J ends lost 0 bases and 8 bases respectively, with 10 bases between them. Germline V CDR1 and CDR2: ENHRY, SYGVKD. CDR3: CAISESKKGEKLFF. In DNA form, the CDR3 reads TGTGCCATCAGTGAGTCGAAAAAAGGGGAAAAACTGTTTTTT.

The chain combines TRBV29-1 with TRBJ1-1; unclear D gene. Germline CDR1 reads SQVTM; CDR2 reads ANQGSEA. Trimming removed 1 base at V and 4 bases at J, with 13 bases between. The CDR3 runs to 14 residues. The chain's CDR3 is CSVEVYRHGTEAFF. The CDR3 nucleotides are TGCAGCGTTGAAGTGTATCGGCACGGCACTGAAGCTTTCTTT.